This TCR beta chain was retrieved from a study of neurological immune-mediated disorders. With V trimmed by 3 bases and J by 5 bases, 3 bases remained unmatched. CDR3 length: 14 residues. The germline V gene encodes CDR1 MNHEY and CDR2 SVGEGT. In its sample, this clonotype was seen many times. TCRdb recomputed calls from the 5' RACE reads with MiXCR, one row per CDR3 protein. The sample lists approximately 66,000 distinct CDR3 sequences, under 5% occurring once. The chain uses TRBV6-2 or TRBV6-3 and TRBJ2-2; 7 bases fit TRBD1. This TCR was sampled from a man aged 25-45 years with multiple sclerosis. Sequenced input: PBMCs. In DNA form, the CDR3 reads TGTGCCAGCAGTTATTCGACAGGGACCGGGGAGCTGTTTTTT. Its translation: CASSYSTGTGELFF.